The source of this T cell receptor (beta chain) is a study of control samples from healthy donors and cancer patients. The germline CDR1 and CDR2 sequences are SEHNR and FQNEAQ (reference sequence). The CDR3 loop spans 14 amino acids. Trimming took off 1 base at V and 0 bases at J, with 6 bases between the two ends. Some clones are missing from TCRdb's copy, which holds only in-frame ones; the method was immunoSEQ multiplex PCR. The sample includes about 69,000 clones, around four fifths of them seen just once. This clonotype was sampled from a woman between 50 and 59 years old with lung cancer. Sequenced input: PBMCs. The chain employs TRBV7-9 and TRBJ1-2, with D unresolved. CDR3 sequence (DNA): TGTGCCAGCAGCTTAGGGTCTACTAACTATGGCTACACCTTC. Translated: CASSLGSTNYGYTF.